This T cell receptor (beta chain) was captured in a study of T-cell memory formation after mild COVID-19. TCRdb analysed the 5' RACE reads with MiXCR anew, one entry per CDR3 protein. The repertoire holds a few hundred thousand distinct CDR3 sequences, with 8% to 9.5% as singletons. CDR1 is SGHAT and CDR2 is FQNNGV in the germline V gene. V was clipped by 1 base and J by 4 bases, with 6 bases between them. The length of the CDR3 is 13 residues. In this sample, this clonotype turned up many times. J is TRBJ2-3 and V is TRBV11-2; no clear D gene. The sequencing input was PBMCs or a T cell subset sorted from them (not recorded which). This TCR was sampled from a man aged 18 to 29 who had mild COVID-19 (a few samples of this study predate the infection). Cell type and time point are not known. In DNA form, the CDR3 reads TGTGCCAGCAGCTTAGGGAGAGCAGATACGCAGTATTTT. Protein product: CASSLGRADTQYF.